A single sample is the source of the 6 T cell receptor beta chains below, sequenced in a study of identical twins. Each CDR3 protein gets one entry after TCRdb re-called the 5' RACE reads with MiXCR. The profile shows about 460,000 distinct CDR3 sequences, approximately 14% of them singletons. This same sample was also part of a study on yellow fever vaccine responses in identical twins.

The material sequenced was CD4+ T cells sorted from blood. The receptors were sampled from a woman in her late teens or twenties in good health.

J is TRBJ2-3 and V is TRBV2, with D possibly being TRBD1 (5 bases). The CDR3 has 14 residues. CDR1 and CDR2 (germline): SNHLY, FYNNEI. V lost 4 bases and J lost 3, with 11 bases in between. This CDR3 is CASSVQGRTDTQYF. In DNA, the CDR3 is TGTGCCAGCAGTGTTCAGGGAAGGACAGATACGCAGTATTTT.

The V gene is TRBV11-1, the J gene TRBJ2-1; 11 bases are a match to TRBD2. This CDR3 has 18 residues. The germline gives CDR1 SGHAT, CDR2 FQDESV (reference sequence). J was trimmed by 0 bases and V by 2 bases; bases with no gene match: 6. The CDR3 sequence: CASSLTSGGSTSYNEQFF. CDR3 coding DNA: TGTGCCAGCAGCTTAACTAGCGGGGGTTCGACCTCCTACAATGAGCAGTTCTTC.

This clonotype has more than one count but fewer than ten. V gene TRBV14 combines with J gene TRBJ2-7; tentative D call: TRBD1 (5 bases). V lost 4 bases to trimming and J lost 9 bases, with 16 bases between them. Germline-derived CDR1 and CDR2 are SGHDN and FVKESK. CDR3 length: 13 residues. In nucleotides, the CDR3 is TGTGCCAGCAGCCCAGACAGACTTTCCTCGCAGTACTTC. Translating it yields CASSPDRLSSQYF.

V gene TRBV7-8 combines with J gene TRBJ2-3, with 7 bases that match TRBD1. This CDR3 region has 16 residues. With 2 bases clipped from V and 2 bases from J, the junction kept 7 bases outside the gene matches. Germline lookup yields CDR1 SGHVS and CDR2 FQNEAQ. For the CDR3, the DNA is TGTGCCAGCAGCTTACTAAGGGACAGACCCACAGATACGCAGTATTTT. It translates to CASSLLRDRPTDTQYF.

The chain is built from TRBV15 and TRBJ2-1; D is undetermined. Germline V gene lookup returns CDR1 LNHNV and CDR2 YYDKDF (reference sequence). The V gene lost 0 bases and the J gene lost 4 bases, with 10 bases spanning the gap. The CDR3 is made up of 15 amino acids. The CDR3 sequence: CATSREGVQYNEQFF. CDR3 DNA sequence: TGTGCCACCAGCAGAGAAGGCGTACAGTACAATGAGCAGTTCTTC. Drawing the rest from reference TRBV15 and TRBJ2-1, the complete variable domain is DAMVIQNPRYQVTQFGKPVTLSCSQTLNHNVMYWYQQKSSQAPKLLFHYYDKDFNNEADTPDNFQSRRPNTSFCFLDIRSPGLGDTAMYLCATSREGVQYNEQFFGPGTRLTVL.

The V gene is TRBV20-1, the J gene TRBJ2-7; 12 bases are shared with TRBD1. Per the germline V gene, CDR1 is DFQATT and CDR2 is SNEGSKA (reference sequence). The CDR3 has 15 residues. After removal of 0 bases from V and 6 bases from J, the junction contained 6 bases not matched to a gene. The CDR3 loop reads CSARDPRDRGREQYF. CDR3 bases: TGCAGTGCTAGAGATCCCAGGGACAGGGGGCGCGAGCAGTACTTC.